The entry below describes one T cell receptor (beta chain). Its antigen is as yet unknown. Germline CDR1 is LNHDA and CDR2 is SQIVND (reference sequence). The CDR3 contains 13 residues. V lost 5 bases to trimming and J lost 0 bases, with 8 bases between them. Clones were sequenced by immunoSEQ multiplex PCR, and TCRdb holds only the in-frame ones, with some missing. The sample lists around 46,000 clones, roughly 84% occurring once. This entry is derived from a study of OX40 agonist ivuxolimab in advanced cancers. Study in general: Ivuxolimab, an agonistic anti-OX40 (CD134) antibody, was given to patients. Broader study findings: Dose levels from 0.1 to 3.0 mg/kg saw CD4+ and CD8+ blood T cells expand clonally by week 6. Several nonresponders also turned out to have low normalized T-cell clonal expansion.

The receptor's source is an adult with an advanced solid tumor such as melanoma, head and neck, liver or kidney cancer. The sample consisted of CD4+ or CD8+ T cells sorted from blood, taken in a trial of the OX40 agonist ivuxolimab. The chain joins TRBV19 to TRBJ2-7, with a tentative D call TRBD2 (6 bases). The CDR3 sequence: CASSYGSSYEQYF. In DNA, the CDR3 is TGTGCCAGTAGTTACGGGAGCTCCTACGAGCAGTACTTC.